The rows below give T cell receptor beta chains drawn from one sample of a study of T cell responses to AZD1222 COVID-19 vaccine. Measured with immunoSEQ multiplex PCR; TCRdb has only the in-frame clones, and not every one. The data hold tens of thousands of clones, with about 85% observed a single time. The material was peripheral blood, obtained on day 0 of AZD1222 vaccination. These receptors all stem from an adult in good health. Both conserved end residues are part of each CDR3. Each record gives: clone size, V gene, D gene, J gene, CDR3 length, CDR3 protein, CDR3 DNA. The D gene is left open where the match is weak. Size tells how often a clone was seen (once, few, many) or the class of an expanded clone, and some rows leave it out.

-	TRBV5-1	-	TRBJ2-7	15	CASSLGQVAVYEQYF	TGCGCCAGCAGCTTGGGACAGGTCGCCGTCTACGAGCAGTACTTC
-	TRBV28	-	TRBJ1-2	13	CASSYADAFGYTF	TGTGCCAGCAGTTACGCCGACGCATTCGGCTACACCTTC
-	TRBV10-2	TRBD1	TRBJ1-2	14	CASSENPGQGAYTF	TGCGCCAGCAGTGAGAATCCGGGACAGGGGGCCTACACCTTC
-	TRBV6-5	-	TRBJ2-3	16	CASSYSGKVGTDTQYF	TGTGCCAGCAGTTACTCAGGAAAAGTAGGGACAGATACGCAGTATTTT
-	TRBV11-2	-	TRBJ1-3	17	CASSLGPLGATGNTIYF	TGTGCCAGCAGCTTAGGCCCCCTTGGGGCAACTGGAAACACCATATATTTT
-	TRBV30	-	TRBJ2-7	12	CAWSTAAYEQYF	TGTGCCTGGAGTACCGCTGCCTACGAGCAGTACTTC
once	TRBV7-9	-	TRBJ1-4	14	CASSWTANNEKLFF	TGTGCCAGCAGTTGGACAGCTAATAATGAAAAACTGTTTTTT
once	TRBV13	-	TRBJ1-1	12	CASSLANTEAFF	TGTGCCAGCAGCTTGGCAAACACTGAAGCTTTCTTT
-	TRBV30	-	TRBJ1-3	14	CAWTGPIGGNTIYF	TGTGCCTGGACGGGACCGATTGGTGGAAACACCATATATTTT
-	TRBV5-6	TRBD2	TRBJ2-7	15	CASSRGLAGAYEQYF	TGTGCCAGCAGCCGGGGACTAGCGGGGGCCTACGAGCAGTACTTC
-	TRBV30	-	TRBJ2-2	14	CAWSVLAPSGELFF	TGTGCCTGGAGTGTACTGGCCCCTAGCGGGGAGCTGTTTTTT
-	TRBV5-5	-	TRBJ2-7	12	CASSASSYEQYF	TGTGCCAGCAGCGCGAGCTCCTACGAGCAGTACTTC
-	TRBV19	-	TRBJ1-1	12	CASSSVTTEAFF	TGTGCCAGTAGTAGTGTGACCACTGAAGCTTTCTTT